Below, 3 T cell receptor beta chains from the same sample are listed, as sequenced in a study of cytomegalovirus exposure and HLA in healthy donors. It was with 60 Vbeta and 13 Jbeta primers that the PCR ran. Profiling relied on immunoSEQ multiplex PCR, and the TCRdb table lists in-frame clones only, not all of them. Of about 140,000 clones detected, over 60% appear once; the ten largest clones hold 6.8%. Specimen: PBMCs. The source is a man in his forties in good health and CMV-seropositive.

The chain recombines TRBV6-5 with TRBJ2-1, with 9 bases aligning to TRBD1. The CDR3 is 14 amino acids. J gave up 7 bases and V 5 bases, and 6 bases lay outside the gene matches. From germline, CDR1 is MNHEY and CDR2 SVGAGI. CDR3 region: CASSIQGAGNEQFF. CDR3 coding DNA: TGTGCCAGCAGTATACAGGGGGCTGGTAATGAGCAGTTCTTC.

Turning to this clone: Germline and junction disagree at one end, which may indicate a read error. In DNA form, the CDR3 reads TGTGCTAGCAGCTTAAGCGGGAGGCCTAATGAGCAGTTCTTC. It translates to CASSLSGRPNEQFF. V and J are TRBV7-7 and TRBJ2-1, with 9 bases matching TRBD2. This CDR3 has 14 amino acids. Per the germline V gene, CDR1 is SSHAT and CDR2 is FNYEAQ (reference sequence).

The rearrangement links TRBV5-6 to TRBJ2-1; 8 bases are a match to TRBD2. The J segment lost 10 bases and the V segment lost 2 bases, leaving 5 bases of the junction unmatched. Germline V gene sequence: CDR1 SGHDT, CDR2 YYEEEE. The CDR3 has 13 amino acids. The CDR3 loop is CASSFLIAGEQFF. The CDR3 nucleotides read TGTGCCAGCAGCTTTCTCATAGCGGGAGAGCAGTTCTTC.